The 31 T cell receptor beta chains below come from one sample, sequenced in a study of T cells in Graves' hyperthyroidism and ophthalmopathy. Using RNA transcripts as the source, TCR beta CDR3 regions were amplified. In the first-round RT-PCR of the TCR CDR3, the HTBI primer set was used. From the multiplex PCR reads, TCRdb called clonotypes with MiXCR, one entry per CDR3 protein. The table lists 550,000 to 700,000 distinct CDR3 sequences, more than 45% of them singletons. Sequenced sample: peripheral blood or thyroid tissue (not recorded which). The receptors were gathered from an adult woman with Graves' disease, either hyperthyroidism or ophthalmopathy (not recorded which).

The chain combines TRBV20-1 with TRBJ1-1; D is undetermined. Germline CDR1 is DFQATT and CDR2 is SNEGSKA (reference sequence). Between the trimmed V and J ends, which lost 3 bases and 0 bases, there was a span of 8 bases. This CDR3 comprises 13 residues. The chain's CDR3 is CSARNGMNTEAFF. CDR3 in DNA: TGCAGTGCTAGGAACGGTATGAACACTGAAGCTTTCTTT.

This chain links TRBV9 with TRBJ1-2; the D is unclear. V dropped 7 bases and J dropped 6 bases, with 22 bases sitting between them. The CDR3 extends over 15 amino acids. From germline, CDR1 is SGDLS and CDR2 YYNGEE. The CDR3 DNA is TGTGCCAGCTCAGTCCCGGGCCCTGGCTCCGATGGCTACACCTTC. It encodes CASSVPGPGSDGYTF.

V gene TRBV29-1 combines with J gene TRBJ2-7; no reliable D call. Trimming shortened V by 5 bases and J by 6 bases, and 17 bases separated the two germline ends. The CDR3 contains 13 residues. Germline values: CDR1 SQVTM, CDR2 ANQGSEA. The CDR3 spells CSVLSYSKSEQYF. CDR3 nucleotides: TGCAGCGTTCTCTCTTACTCTAAGTCCGAGCAGTACTTC.

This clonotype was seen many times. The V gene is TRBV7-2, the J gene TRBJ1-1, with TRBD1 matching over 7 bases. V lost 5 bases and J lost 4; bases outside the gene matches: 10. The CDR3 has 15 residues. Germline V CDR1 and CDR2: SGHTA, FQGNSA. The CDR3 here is CASSHPGTATTEAFF. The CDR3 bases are TGTGCCAGCAGCCATCCCGGGACAGCTACCACTGAAGCTTTCTTT. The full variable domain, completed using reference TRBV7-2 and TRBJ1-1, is GAGVSQSPSNKVTEKGKDVELRCDPISGHTALYWYRQSLGQGLEFLIYFQGNSAPDKSGLPSDRFSAERTGGSVSTLTIQRTQQEDSAVYLCASSHPGTATTEAFFGQGTRLTVV.

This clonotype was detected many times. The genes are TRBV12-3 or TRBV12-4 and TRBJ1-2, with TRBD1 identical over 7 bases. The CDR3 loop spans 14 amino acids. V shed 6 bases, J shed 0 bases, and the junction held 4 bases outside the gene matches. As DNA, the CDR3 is TGTGCCAGCAGCCTGGACAGGTCTAACTATGGCTACACCTTC. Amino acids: CASSLDRSNYGYTF.

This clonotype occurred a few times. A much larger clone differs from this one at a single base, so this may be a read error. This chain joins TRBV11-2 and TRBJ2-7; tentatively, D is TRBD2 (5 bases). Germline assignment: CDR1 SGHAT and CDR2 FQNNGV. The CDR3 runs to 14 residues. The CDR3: CASSADFSSYEQHF. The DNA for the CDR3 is TGTGCCAGCAGCGCGGACTTCAGCTCCTACGAGCAGCACTTC.

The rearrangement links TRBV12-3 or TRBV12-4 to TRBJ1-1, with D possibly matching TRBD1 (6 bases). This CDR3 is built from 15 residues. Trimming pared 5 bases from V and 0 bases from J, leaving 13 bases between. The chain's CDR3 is CASSRRQVMNTEAFF. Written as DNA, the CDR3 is TGTGCCAGCAGTCGTAGACAGGTGATGAACACTGAAGCTTTCTTT.

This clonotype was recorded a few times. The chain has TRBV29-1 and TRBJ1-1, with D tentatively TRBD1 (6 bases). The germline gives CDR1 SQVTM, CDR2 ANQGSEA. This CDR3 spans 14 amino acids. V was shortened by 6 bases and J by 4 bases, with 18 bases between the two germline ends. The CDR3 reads CSVAKDRNPTEAFF. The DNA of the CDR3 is TGCAGCGTCGCCAAGGACAGAAATCCCACTGAAGCTTTCTTT.

CDR3 sequence (DNA): TGTGCCAGCAGTTCGGCTCAGCGGGCCGGGGTTGAAAAACTGTTTTTT. Translated, it gives CASSSAQRAGVEKLFF. The J gene is TRBJ1-4, the V gene TRBV12-3 or TRBV12-4, with unresolved D. The V end was cut by 4 bases, the J end by 7 bases, with 19 bases between. This CDR3 comprises 16 residues.

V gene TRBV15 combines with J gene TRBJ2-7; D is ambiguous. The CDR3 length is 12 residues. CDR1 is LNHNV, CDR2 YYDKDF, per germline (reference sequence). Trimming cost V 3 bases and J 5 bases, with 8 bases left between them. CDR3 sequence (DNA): TGTGCCACCAGCAGCTTTAGCCACGAGCAGTACTTC. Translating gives CATSSFSHEQYF.

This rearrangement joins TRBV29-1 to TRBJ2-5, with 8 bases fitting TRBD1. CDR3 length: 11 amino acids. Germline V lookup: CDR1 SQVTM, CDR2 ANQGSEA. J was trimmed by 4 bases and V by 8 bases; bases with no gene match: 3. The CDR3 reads CSFTGGETQYF. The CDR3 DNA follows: TGCAGCTTCACAGGGGGAGAGACCCAGTACTTC.

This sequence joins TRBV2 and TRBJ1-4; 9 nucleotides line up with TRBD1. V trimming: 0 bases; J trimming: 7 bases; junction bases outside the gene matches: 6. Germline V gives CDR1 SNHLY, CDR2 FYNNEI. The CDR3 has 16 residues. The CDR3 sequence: CASSEARRTGAEKLFF. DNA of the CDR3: TGTGCCAGCAGTGAAGCGCGGAGGACAGGGGCTGAAAAACTGTTTTTT.

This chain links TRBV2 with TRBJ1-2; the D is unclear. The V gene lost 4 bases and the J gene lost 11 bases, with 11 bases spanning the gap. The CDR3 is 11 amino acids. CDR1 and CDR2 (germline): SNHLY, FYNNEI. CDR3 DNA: TGTGCCAGCAGTGGCGGCGGTCGGTACACCTTC. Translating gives CASSGGGRYTF. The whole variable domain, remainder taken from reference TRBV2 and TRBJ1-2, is EPEVTQTPSHQVTQMGQEVILRCVPISNHLYFYWYRQILGQKVEFLVSFYNNEISEKSEIFDDQFSVERPDGSNFTLKIRSTKLEDSAMYFCASSGGGRYTFGSGTRLTVV.

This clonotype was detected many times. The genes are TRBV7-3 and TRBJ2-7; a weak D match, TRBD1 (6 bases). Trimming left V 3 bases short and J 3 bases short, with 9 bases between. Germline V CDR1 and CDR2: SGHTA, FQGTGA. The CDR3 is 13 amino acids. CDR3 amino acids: CASSLKGGYEQYF. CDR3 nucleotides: TGTGCCAGCAGCTTGAAAGGGGGCTACGAGCAGTACTTC.

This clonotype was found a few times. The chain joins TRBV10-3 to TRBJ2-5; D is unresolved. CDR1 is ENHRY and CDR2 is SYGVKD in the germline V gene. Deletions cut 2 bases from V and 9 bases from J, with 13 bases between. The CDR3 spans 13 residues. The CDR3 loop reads CAISEASEEPQYF. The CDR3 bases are TGTGCCATCAGTGAGGCCTCCGAGGAGCCCCAGTACTTC.

The CDR3 DNA reads TGTGCCAGCAGCTTTGGGATTGGAGATACGCAGTATTTT. Protein product: CASSFGIGDTQYF. The chain joins TRBV7-2 to TRBJ2-3; unclear D gene. Germline V gives CDR1 SGHTA, CDR2 FQGNSA. The V end lost 3 bases, the J end lost 5 bases, and 9 bases lay between the germline ends. CDR3 length: 13 amino acids.

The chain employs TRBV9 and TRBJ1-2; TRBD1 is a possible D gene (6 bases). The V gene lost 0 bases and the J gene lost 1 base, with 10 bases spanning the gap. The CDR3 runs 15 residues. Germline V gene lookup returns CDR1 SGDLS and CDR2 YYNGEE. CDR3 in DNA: TGTGCCAGCAGCGTAGGACTACAGGGTAACTATGGCTACACCTTC. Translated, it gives CASSVGLQGNYGYTF.

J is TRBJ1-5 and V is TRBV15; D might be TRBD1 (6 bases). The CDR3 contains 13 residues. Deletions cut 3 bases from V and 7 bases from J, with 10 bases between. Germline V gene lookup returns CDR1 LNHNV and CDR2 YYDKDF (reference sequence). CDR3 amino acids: CATSSTGNQPQHF. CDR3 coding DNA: TGTGCCACCAGCAGCACAGGGAACCAGCCCCAGCATTTT.

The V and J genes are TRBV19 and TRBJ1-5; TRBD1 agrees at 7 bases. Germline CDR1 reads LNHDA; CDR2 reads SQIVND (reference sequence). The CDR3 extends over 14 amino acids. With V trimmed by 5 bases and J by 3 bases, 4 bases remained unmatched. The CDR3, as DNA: TGTGCCAGTAGTGGGACAGTCAACAATCAGCCCCAGCATTTT. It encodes CASSGTVNNQPQHF.

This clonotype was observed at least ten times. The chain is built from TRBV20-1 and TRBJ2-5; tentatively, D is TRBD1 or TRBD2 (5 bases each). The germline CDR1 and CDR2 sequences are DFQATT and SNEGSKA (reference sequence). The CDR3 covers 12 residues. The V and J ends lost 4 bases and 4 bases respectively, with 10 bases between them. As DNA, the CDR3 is TGCAGTGCTAAACTGAGGGGAGAGACCCAGTACTTC. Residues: CSAKLRGETQYF.

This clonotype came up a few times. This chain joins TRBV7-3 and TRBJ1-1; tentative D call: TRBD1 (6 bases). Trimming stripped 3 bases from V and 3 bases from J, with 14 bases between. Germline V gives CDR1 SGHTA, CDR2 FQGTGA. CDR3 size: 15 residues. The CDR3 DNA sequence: TGTGCCAGCAGCTTGAGGGGGGGCGCGGACACTGAAGCTTTCTTT. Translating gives CASSLRGGADTEAFF.

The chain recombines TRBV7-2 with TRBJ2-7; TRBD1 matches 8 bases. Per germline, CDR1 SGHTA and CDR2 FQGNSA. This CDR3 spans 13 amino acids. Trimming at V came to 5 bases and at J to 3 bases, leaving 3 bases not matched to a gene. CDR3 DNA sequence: TGTGCCAGCAGCGCAGGGGGCGGCTACGAGCAGTACTTC. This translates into CASSAGGGYEQYF.

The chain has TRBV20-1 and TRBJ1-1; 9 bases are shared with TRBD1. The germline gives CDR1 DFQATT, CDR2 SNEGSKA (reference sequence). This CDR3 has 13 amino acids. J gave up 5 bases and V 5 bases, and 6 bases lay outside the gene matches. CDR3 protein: CSAVDRGRTEAFF. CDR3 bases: TGCAGTGCTGTGGACAGGGGCCGTACTGAAGCTTTCTTT.

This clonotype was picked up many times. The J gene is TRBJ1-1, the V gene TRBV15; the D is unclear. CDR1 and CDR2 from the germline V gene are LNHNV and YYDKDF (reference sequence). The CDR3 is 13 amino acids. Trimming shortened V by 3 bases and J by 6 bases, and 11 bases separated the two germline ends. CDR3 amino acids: CATSRDGIAEAFF. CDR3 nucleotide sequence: TGTGCCACCAGCAGGGACGGGATCGCTGAAGCTTTCTTT. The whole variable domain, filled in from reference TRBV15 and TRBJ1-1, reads DAMVIQNPRYQVTQFGKPVTLSCSQTLNHNVMYWYQQKSSQAPKLLFHYYDKDFNNEADTPDNFQSRRPNTSFCFLDIRSPGLGDTAMYLCATSRDGIAEAFFGQGTRLTVV.

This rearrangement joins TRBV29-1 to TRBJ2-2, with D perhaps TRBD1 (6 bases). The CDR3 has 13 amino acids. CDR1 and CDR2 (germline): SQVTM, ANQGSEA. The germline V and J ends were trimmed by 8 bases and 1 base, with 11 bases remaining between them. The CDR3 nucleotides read TGCAGCTCTCAAGGGGGGAACACCGGGGAGCTGTTTTTT. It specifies CSSQGGNTGELFF.

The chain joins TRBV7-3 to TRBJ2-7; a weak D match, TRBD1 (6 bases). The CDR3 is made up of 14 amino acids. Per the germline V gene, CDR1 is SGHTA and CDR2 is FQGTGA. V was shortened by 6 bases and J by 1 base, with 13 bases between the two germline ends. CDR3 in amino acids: CASSTEDRSYEQYF. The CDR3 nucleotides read TGTGCCAGCAGTACCGAGGACAGATCCTACGAGCAGTACTTC.

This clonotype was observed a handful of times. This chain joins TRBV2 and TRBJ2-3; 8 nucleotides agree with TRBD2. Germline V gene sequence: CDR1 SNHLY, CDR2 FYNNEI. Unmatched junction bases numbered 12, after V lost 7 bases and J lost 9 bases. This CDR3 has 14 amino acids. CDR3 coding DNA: TGTGCCAGCACCGGGCCGGCTAGCGGGTCCACGCAGTATTTT. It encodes CASTGPASGSTQYF.

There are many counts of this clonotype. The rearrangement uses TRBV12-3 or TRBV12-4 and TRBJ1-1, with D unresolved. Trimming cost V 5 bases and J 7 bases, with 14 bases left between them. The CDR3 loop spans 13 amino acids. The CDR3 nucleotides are TGTGCCAGCAGTCCATCCCCAGCCGTTGAAGCTTTCTTT. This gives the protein CASSPSPAVEAFF.

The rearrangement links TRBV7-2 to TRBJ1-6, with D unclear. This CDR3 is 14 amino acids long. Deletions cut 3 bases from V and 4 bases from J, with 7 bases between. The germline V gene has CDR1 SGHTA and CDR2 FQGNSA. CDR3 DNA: TGTGCCAGCAGCTTGAGGATTTATAATTCACCCCTCCACTTT. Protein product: CASSLRIYNSPLHF.

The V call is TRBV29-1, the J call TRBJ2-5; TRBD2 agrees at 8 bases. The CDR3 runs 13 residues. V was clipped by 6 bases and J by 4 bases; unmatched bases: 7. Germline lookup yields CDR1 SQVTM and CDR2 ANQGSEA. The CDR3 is CSVIPAGAETQYF. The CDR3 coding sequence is TGCAGCGTAATCCCAGCGGGAGCAGAGACCCAGTACTTC.

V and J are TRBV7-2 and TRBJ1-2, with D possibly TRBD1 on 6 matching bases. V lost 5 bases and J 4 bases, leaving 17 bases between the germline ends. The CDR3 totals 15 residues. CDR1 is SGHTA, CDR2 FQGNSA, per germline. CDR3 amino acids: CASSLRMGQPYGYTF. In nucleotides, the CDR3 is TGTGCCAGCAGCCTACGTATGGGACAACCCTATGGCTACACCTTC.